This TCR beta chain was documented in a study of T-cell memory formation after mild COVID-19. Study results and limitations: Day 15 to 85 contracting clones showed balanced CD4/CD8; later expanders leaned CD4+.

TCRdb ran MiXCR on the 5' RACE reads and lists one entry per CDR3 protein. The sample gives about 390,000 distinct CDR3 sequences, more than 15% of which show up once; about a fifth is in the top ten. The ends were cut back, 0 bases at V and 11 bases at J, with 13 bases in the middle. Germline loops: CDR1 SGHAT, CDR2 FQNNGV. This CDR3 spans 13 amino acids. In the case of this clonotype: The target antigen is unknown.

The clonotype was recovered from a man younger than 35 who had mild COVID-19 (a few samples of this study predate the infection). Cell type and time point are not known. Sequences were obtained from PBMCs or a T cell subset sorted from them (not recorded which). The V gene is TRBV11-2, the J gene TRBJ2-5; D is undetermined. CDR3 in amino acids: CASSLDLVRRQYF. CDR3 coding DNA: TGTGCCAGCAGCTTAGATCTTGTGAGGCGGCAGTACTTC.